The rows below give T cell receptor beta chains drawn from one sample of a study of blood T cell repertoires in COVID-19. Sequencing was performed with immunoSEQ multiplex PCR; in TCRdb, only in-frame clones are kept and a portion is missing. This table holds 120,000 or so clones, roughly 90% found once. Material: peripheral blood. The source of these receptors is a man in his 70s who had recovered from COVID-19. The CDR3 runs from the conserved cysteine through the conserved F or W. Each record gives: D gene, V gene, J gene, CDR3 protein. A D gene is named only where the DNA matches it firmly.

NA,TRBV27,TRBJ1-4,CASGLQGSPNEKLFF
NA,TRBV30,TRBJ1-6,CAWRQYNSPLHF
NA,TRBV24-1,TRBJ2-2,CATSDPGLSTGELFF
NA,TRBV10-2,TRBJ1-6,CASADQARPLHF
TRBD1,TRBV5-1,TRBJ1-2,CASSLVTGDGYTF
NA,TRBV7-2,TRBJ2-1,CASNVQGNEQFF
NA,TRBV21-1,TRBJ1-3,CASSKWARRNTIYF
TRBD1,TRBV5-1,TRBJ1-1,CASRWTGGTEAFF
NA,TRBV5-1,TRBJ2-2,CASSSGVGPGELFF
NA,TRBV5-4,TRBJ2-7,CASSFGNYEQYF
TRBD2,TRBV5-5,TRBJ2-7,CASSSLTGTSGGETYEQYF
TRBD1,TRBV20-1,TRBJ2-1,CSASRTGRANNEQFF
NA,TRBV11-2,TRBJ1-1,CASSLQGMSNTEAFF
TRBD1,TRBV29-1,TRBJ1-2,CSVLLGGKVGYTF
NA,TRBV7-2,TRBJ1-2,CASSPDRNYGYTF
NA,TRBV5-4,TRBJ2-3,CASSLDTGSTDTQYF
NA,TRBV7-9,TRBJ2-3,CASSLVAVGGWTDTQYF
TRBD1,TRBV5-4,TRBJ2-7,CASSLQGSSYEQYF
NA,TRBV28,TRBJ1-2,CASTIPGGIYGYTF
TRBD1,TRBV15,TRBJ1-1,CATSRPQGGNTEAFF
NA,TRBV18,TRBJ2-7,CASSLAHDSSYEQYF
NA,TRBV29-1,TRBJ1-5,CSVEDSGVTSNQPQHF
NA,TRBV4-3,TRBJ1-1,CASSQRVTPQGGTEAFF
NA,TRBV6-5,TRBJ1-1,CASRDAGVNTEAFF
TRBD1,TRBV28,TRBJ1-5,CASGGQGGNQPQHF
TRBD1,TRBV19,TRBJ2-3,CASSAIRDRGTDTQYF
NA,TRBV18,TRBJ2-3,CASSPRTEADTQYF
TRBD2,TRBV11-2,TRBJ2-2,CASSTFLAGGQNGELFF
NA,TRBV6-5,TRBJ2-7,CASSKPDRTSVHF
TRBD1,TRBV7-9,TRBJ2-7,CASSPVTGTGEYEQYF
NA,TRBV27,TRBJ2-1,CASSYTPGRVDEQFF
NA,TRBV9,TRBJ2-7,CASSVMAASSYEQYF
TRBD2,TRBV10-3,TRBJ2-7,CATSSGYEQYF
NA,TRBV27,TRBJ2-1,CASSPAGYTYNEQFF
TRBD1,TRBV28,TRBJ1-3,CASSPGQGTGNTIYF
NA,TRBV3-1/TRBV3-2,TRBJ2-7,CASSLSNEQYF
NA,TRBV28,TRBJ1-1,CASSLGRGGARNTEAFF
NA,TRBV21-1,TRBJ1-2,CASSHQGQRNYGYTF
NA,TRBV5-1,TRBJ1-1,CASTGLGTEAFF